What follows describes a single T cell receptor beta chain. No cognate antigen has been identified for it. No base quality values were provided; no much bigger clone lies one nucleotide off. Roughly 2.2 micrograms of genomic DNA were extracted from cryopreserved PBMCs for TCR beta library preparation. Longitudinal blood samples from CLL patients on ibrutinib monotherapy were analyzed using high-throughput TCR beta sequencing. The patients took part in an open-label, single-center phase 2 trial of ibrutinib monotherapy. The data were taken from a study of cytotoxic CD8 clonotypes in ibrutinib-treated CLL (dated by TCRdb to about 2021). Regarding the complete study: The cohort had about ten relapsed/refractory and approximately 15 treatment-naive patients; around 17 were IGHV unmutated. Partial responses were observed in about 24 patients and complete responses in 2; after a median follow-up of around 68 months, remission was maintained in some 14 patients and progression was observed in about twelve. Samples at response were collected after a median of 12 months of treatment, with a range of about 6 to 40 months. On average, each sample had about 250,000 productive templates and under 95,000 productive rearrangements. Longitudinal samples were available for about 30% of the roughly 90 trial participants. Cryopreserved peripheral blood mononuclear cells were obtained prior to treatment, at the time of response, and at either disease progression or sustained remission. Patients were still on ibrutinib when every remission and progressive disease sample was collected.

Each clonotype received, on average, around 9.6x coverage in deep resolution sequencing performed on a MiSeq, where the target depth lay between 1 in 1 million and 1 in 200,000 T cells. The immunoSEQ hsTCRB Kit was used to generate TCR beta libraries. The original methods were these. ImmunoSEQ Data Assistant and ImmunoSEQ Analyzer were used for data analysis, and V, D and J genes were assigned according to IMGT definitions. Clonality was computed as one minus normalized Shannon entropy of productive rearrangement frequencies, ranging from 0 to 1. Public clonotype analysis was restricted to overrepresented clonotypes comprising at least 0.05% of each patient's repertoire. Repertoires from 10 to 15 age-matched healthy donors in immuneACCESS were used as clonality controls. TCRdb stores this immuneACCESS table with in-frame sequences only. Part of the clones is absent; in the studies checked, under half of the shortfall reflects unresolved V genes, and no reason is known for the rest. V, J and clone size reflect that table, while D and trimming were determined from the DNA. Here the sample has roughly 330,000 clones; about 64% occur a single time. About 5.9% of the sample goes to the ten largest clones.

The paper as a whole reports these results and caveats: Clonality increased at ibrutinib response, stayed stable in sustained remission, and fell back toward baseline at progression. Baseline clonality was found to be higher than that of age-matched healthy donors and was strongly correlated with circulating CD8+ T-cell counts. Public clonotypes were rare and either shrank or stayed stable during treatment, and the rise in clonality at ibrutinib response reflected expansion of private clonotypes. Sampling times were not matched between patients in sustained remission and patients whose disease was progressing, and lymph node repertoires were not examined.

The CDR3 goes from the cysteine to the phenylalanine over 11 residues. The kept DNA is CDR3 alone, 33 bases in frame from the first base. V and J are truncated by 2 bases and 12 bases respectively, leaving an intervening sequence of 13 bases. Per the germline V gene, SQVTM is the CDR1 and ANQGSEA is the CDR2. This TCR came from a human donor with chronic lymphocytic leukemia. The specimen comprised PBMCs, sampled after 36 months of ibrutinib treatment. The rearranged segments are TRBV29-1 and TRBJ1-1, with no confident D gene call. In nucleotides, the sequence is TGCAGCGTTGAAACAGCGTATTTTCCTTTCTTT. It encodes CSVETAYFPFF.